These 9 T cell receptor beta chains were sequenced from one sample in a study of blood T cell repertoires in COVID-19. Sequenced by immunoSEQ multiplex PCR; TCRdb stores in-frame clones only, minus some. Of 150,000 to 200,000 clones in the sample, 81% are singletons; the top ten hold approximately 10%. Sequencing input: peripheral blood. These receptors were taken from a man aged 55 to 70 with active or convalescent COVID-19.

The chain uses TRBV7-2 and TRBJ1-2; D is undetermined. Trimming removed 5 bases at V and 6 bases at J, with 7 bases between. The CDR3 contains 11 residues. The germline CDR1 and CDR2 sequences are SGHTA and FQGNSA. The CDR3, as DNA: TGTGCCAGCAGCCCCCTCGATGGCTACACCTTC. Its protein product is CASSPLDGYTF. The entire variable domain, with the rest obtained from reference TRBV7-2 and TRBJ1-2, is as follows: GAGVSQSPSNKVTEKGKDVELRCDPISGHTALYWYRQSLGQGLEFLIYFQGNSAPDKSGLPSDRFSAERTGGSVSTLTIQRTQQEDSAVYLCASSPLDGYTFGSGTRLTVV.

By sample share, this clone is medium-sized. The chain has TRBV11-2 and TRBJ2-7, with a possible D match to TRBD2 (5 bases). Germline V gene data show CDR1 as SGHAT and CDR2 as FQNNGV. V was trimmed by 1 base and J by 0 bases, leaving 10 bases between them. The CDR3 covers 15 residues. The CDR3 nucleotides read TGTGCCAGCAGCTTAGGGGCTAGCCCCTCCTACGAGCAGTACTTC. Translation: CASSLGASPSYEQYF.

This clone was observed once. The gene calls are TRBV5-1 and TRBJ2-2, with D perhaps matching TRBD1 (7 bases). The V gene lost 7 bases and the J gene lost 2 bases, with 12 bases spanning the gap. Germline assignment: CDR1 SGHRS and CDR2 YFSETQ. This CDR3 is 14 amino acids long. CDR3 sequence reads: CASAGQPNTGELFF. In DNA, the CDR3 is TGCGCCAGCGCGGGACAGCCTAACACCGGGGAGCTGTTTTTT. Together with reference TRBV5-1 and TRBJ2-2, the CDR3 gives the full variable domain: KAGVTQTPRYLIKTRGQQVTLSCSPISGHRSVSWYQQTPGQGLQFLFEYFSETQRNKGNFPGRFSGRQFSNSRSEMNVSTLELGDSALYLCASAGQPNTGELFFGEGSRLTVL.

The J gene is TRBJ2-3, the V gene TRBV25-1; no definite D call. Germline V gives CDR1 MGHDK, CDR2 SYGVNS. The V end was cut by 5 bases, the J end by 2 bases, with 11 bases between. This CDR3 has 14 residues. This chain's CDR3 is CASSIEPSTDTQYF. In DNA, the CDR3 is TGTGCCAGCAGTATAGAACCTTCCACAGATACGCAGTATTTT.

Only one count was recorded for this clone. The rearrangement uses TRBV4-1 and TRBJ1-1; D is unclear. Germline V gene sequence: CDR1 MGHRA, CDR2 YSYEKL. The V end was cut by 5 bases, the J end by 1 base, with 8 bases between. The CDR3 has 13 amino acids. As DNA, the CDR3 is TGCGCCAGCAGCTCAAGAGGGAACACTGAAGCTTTCTTT. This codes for CASSSRGNTEAFF.

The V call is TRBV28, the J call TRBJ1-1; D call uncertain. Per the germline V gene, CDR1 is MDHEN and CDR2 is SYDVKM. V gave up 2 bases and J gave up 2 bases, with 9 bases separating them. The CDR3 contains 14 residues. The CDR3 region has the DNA TGTGCCAGCAGTTTACAGGCGGGTAACACTGAAGCTTTCTTT. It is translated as CASSLQAGNTEAFF.

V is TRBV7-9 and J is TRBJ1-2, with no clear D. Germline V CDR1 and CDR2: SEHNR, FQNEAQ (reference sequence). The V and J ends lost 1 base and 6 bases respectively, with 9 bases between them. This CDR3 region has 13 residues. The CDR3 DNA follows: TGTGCCAGCAGCTTAGGCACGATAGATGGCTACACCTTC. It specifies CASSLGTIDGYTF.

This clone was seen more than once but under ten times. The CDR3 bases are TGTGCCAGCAAAGCCCCCAGCGGGTATGCTAATGAAAAACTGTTTTTT. This gives the protein CASKAPSGYANEKLFF. The V call is TRBV19, the J call TRBJ1-4, with D unresolved. This CDR3 has 16 amino acids. Trimming took off 9 bases at V and 3 bases at J, with 20 bases between the two ends. Germline assignment: CDR1 LNHDA and CDR2 SQIVND (reference sequence). Using reference TRBV19 and TRBJ1-4 for the parts outside the CDR3, the full variable domain is DGGITQSPKYLFRKEGQNVTLSCEQNLNHDAMYWYRQDPGQGLRLIYYSQIVNDFQKGDIAEGYSVSREKKESFPLTVTSAQKNPTAFYLCASKAPSGYANEKLFFGSGTQLSVL.

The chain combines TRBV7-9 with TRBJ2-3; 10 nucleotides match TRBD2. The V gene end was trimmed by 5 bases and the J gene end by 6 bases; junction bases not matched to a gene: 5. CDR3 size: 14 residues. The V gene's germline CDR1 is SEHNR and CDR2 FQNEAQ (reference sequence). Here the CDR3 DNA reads TGTGCCAGCAGCCCCGGACTAGCGGTTGATACGCAGTATTTT. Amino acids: CASSPGLAVDTQYF.